This TCR beta chain stems from a study of cytomegalovirus exposure and HLA in healthy donors. The germline V and J ends were trimmed by 5 bases and 0 bases, with 15 bases remaining between them. CDR1 MDHEN and CDR2 SYDVKM come from the germline V gene. The CDR3 spans 16 residues. The primer mix had 60 Vbeta and 13 Jbeta primers. The protocol was immunoSEQ multiplex PCR, while the TCRdb copy is restricted to in-frame clones and leaves out a portion. The sample has about 140,000 clones; around 65% are singletons. The sequencing input was PBMCs. The receptor comes from a woman aged 55 to 70 in good health and CMV-seronegative. V and J are TRBV28 and TRBJ2-3, with D maybe TRBD2 (6 bases). DNA for the CDR3: TGTGCCAGCAGTCTACAGCGGGCCCCTAGCACAGATACGCAGTATTTT. Translating it yields CASSLQRAPSTDTQYF.